This T cell receptor (beta chain) was documented in a study of cytomegalovirus exposure and HLA in healthy donors. Of note for this clone: What it recognizes is unknown.

V lost 3 bases and J lost 0; bases outside the gene matches: 8. The CDR3 spans 18 residues. Germline V lookup: CDR1 WSHSY, CDR2 SAAADI. Findings of the study overall: The study put roughly 160 TCR beta chains on its list as cytomegalovirus-associated. The classifier reportedly diagnosed cytomegalovirus status with high sensitivity and specificity.

Only in-frame clones appear in the TCRdb table, and some are missing; sequencing was by immunoSEQ multiplex PCR. The repertoire includes 50,000 to 65,000 clones, over 90% of them detected once, and around 7% sits in the top ten. The rearrangement uses TRBV10-2 and TRBJ2-1; TRBD2 agrees at 10 bases. This TCR derives from a woman between 18 and 30 years old in good health and CMV-seropositive. Sequenced sample: PBMCs. Here the CDR3 reads CASSDLAGAFSSYNEQFF. CDR3 nucleotides: TGCGCCAGCAGTGACCTAGCGGGGGCCTTCAGCTCCTACAATGAGCAGTTCTTC.